Shown below are 28 T cell receptor beta chains from a single sample sequenced in a study of T cell responses to AZD1222 COVID-19 vaccine. Some clones are missing from TCRdb's copy, which holds only in-frame ones; the method was immunoSEQ multiplex PCR. The repertoire holds roughly 90,000 clones, approximately 90% seen once, with about 2.5% in the top ten. The input for sequencing was peripheral blood, taken 28 days after the second AZD1222 dose. These receptors originate from an adult who received the AZD1222 COVID-19 vaccine.

This rearrangement joins TRBV19 to TRBJ1-5; D not certain. Germline-derived CDR1 and CDR2 are LNHDA and SQIVND (reference sequence). V was trimmed by 1 base and J by 4 bases, leaving 17 bases between them. The CDR3 loop spans 17 amino acids. CDR3 sequence reads: CASSIVALRAGNQPQHF. The CDR3 DNA is TGTGCCAGTAGTATAGTAGCCCTAAGGGCCGGGAATCAGCCCCAGCATTTT.

CDR3 loop: CASSLDGRPETQYF. The CDR3 DNA reads TGTGCCAGCAGCTTAGATGGTAGACCTGAGACCCAGTACTTC. The rearrangement links TRBV11-3 to TRBJ2-5; D is ambiguous. Deletions cut 0 bases from V and 5 bases from J, with 10 bases between. From germline, CDR1 is SGHNT and CDR2 YENEEA. The CDR3 extends over 14 amino acids.

This sequence joins TRBV12-3 or TRBV12-4 and TRBJ1-5; D may be TRBD1 (5 bases). The CDR3 has 13 residues. V lost 4 bases, J lost 3 bases, and 7 bases lay in between. The CDR3 protein is CASSWGNNQPQHF. The CDR3 nucleotides read TGTGCCAGCAGTTGGGGGAACAATCAGCCCCAGCATTTT.

The chain employs TRBV6-9 and TRBJ2-7; D not certain. The CDR3 spans 18 residues. Trimming took off 5 bases at V and 0 bases at J, with 23 bases between the two ends. Germline V lookup: CDR1 MNHGY, CDR2 SVAAGI. The CDR3 protein is CASSHPSKQKLNSYEQYF. CDR3 in DNA: TGTGCCAGCAGTCACCCATCTAAACAGAAATTGAACTCCTACGAGCAGTACTTC.

With respect to this clone: Other nucleotide sequences from this sample produce the same CDR3. This rearrangement joins TRBV27 to TRBJ2-3, with no clear D. This CDR3 comprises 14 residues. The V end lost 6 bases, the J end lost 0 bases, and 10 bases lay between the germline ends. CDR1 MNHEY and CDR2 SMNVEV come from the germline V gene (reference sequence). CDR3 region: CASSRQVSTDTQYF. Written as DNA, the CDR3 is TGTGCCAGCAGCCGTCAGGTTAGCACAGATACGCAGTATTTT.

V is TRBV5-1 and J is TRBJ2-1, with 12 bases that match TRBD2. Unmatched junction bases numbered 5, after V lost 4 bases and J lost 6 bases. The germline V gene has CDR1 SGHRS and CDR2 YFSETQ. The CDR3 loop spans 15 amino acids. CDR3 DNA: TGCGCCAGCAGCCGGACTAGCGGGAATCTCAATGAGCAGTTCTTC. Its translation is CASSRTSGNLNEQFF.

This clone occurred once. The chain is built from TRBV9 and TRBJ2-1, with 8 positions matching TRBD2. Germline values: CDR1 SGDLS, CDR2 YYNGEE. J lost 4 bases, V lost 0 bases, and 9 bases had no gene match. CDR3 length: 17 residues. Here the CDR3 reads CASSVAGTSGPYNEQFF. CDR3 DNA sequence: TGTGCCAGCAGCGTAGCCGGAACTAGCGGCCCGTACAATGAGCAGTTCTTC.

This rearrangement joins TRBV3-1 (or the pseudogene TRBV3-2) to TRBJ2-4, with a possible D match to TRBD2 (6 bases). This CDR3 region has 14 residues. Trimming left V 1 base short and J 7 bases short, with 11 bases between. Germline V gene sequence: CDR1 LGHDT, CDR2 YNNKEL (reference sequence). The CDR3 bases are TGTGCCAGCAGCCAAGGAGCGGGCGGGAACATTCAGTACTTC. Translating gives CASSQGAGGNIQYF.

This chain connects TRBV12-3 or TRBV12-4 to TRBJ1-3; no reliable D call. The germline V and J ends were trimmed by 7 bases and 2 bases, with 6 bases remaining between them. This CDR3 has 12 residues. CDR3 region: CASTRPGNTIYF. The CDR3 DNA sequence: TGTGCCAGCACCCGACCTGGAAACACCATATATTTT.

The chain employs TRBV9 and TRBJ2-1; D perhaps matches TRBD2 (6 bases). This CDR3 contains 15 residues. Germline V gene data show CDR1 as SGDLS and CDR2 as YYNGEE. The germline V and J ends were trimmed by 0 bases and 7 bases, with 14 bases remaining between them. CDR3 sequence reads: CASSVGRLVVNEQFF. The CDR3 DNA reads as TGTGCCAGCAGCGTAGGTAGACTAGTCGTGAATGAGCAGTTCTTC.

In this sample, this clone turned up a few times. This sequence joins TRBV7-9 and TRBJ1-1; D is unresolved. V lost 5 bases to trimming and J lost 4 bases, with 11 bases between them. The CDR3 is 13 amino acids. CDR1 SEHNR and CDR2 FQNEAQ come from the germline V gene (reference sequence). Written as DNA, the CDR3 is TGTGCCAGCAGCCGCCGGGATTTCACTGAAGCTTTCTTT. This translates into CASSRRDFTEAFF.

The V and J genes are TRBV6-4 and TRBJ2-2; no firm D call. The length of the CDR3 is 13 residues. The V gene lost 3 bases and the J gene lost 7 bases, with 9 bases spanning the gap. Germline lookup yields CDR1 MRHNA and CDR2 SNTAGT. In nucleotides, the CDR3 is TGTGCCAGCAGTGAGCGGTGGAACGGGGAGCTGTTTTTT. It is translated as CASSERWNGELFF.

V usage is TRBV18 and J usage is TRBJ1-1; no firm D call. The CDR3 is made up of 13 amino acids. Germline V gene sequence: CDR1 KGHSH, CDR2 LQKENI. Between the trimmed V and J ends, which lost 2 bases and 1 base, there was a span of 5 bases. As DNA, the CDR3 is TGTGCCAGCTCACCAGGCTCGAACACTGAAGCTTTCTTT. As protein: CASSPGSNTEAFF.

The chain joins TRBV2 to TRBJ2-7; D ambiguous. Trimming shortened V by 6 bases and J by 3 bases, and 18 bases separated the two germline ends. The CDR3 sequence is 15 residues long. Germline-derived CDR1 and CDR2 are SNHLY and FYNNEI. The CDR3 protein is CASRLQINYRYEQYF. CDR3 in DNA: TGTGCCAGCAGACTCCAGATTAACTATCGCTACGAGCAGTACTTC.

This sequence joins TRBV6-4 and TRBJ2-1; 8 bases are a match to TRBD1. The trim removed 4 bases at V and 6 bases at J, leaving 8 bases unmatched. The CDR3 runs 15 residues. Germline CDR1 MRHNA, CDR2 SNTAGT. The CDR3 DNA is TGTGCCAGCAGTGGCCAACCCGGGACAGGCAATGAGCAGTTCTTC. Amino acids: CASSGQPGTGNEQFF.

This clone is deemed medium-sized. This sequence joins TRBV11-2 and TRBJ2-1; D not certain. CDR1 SGHAT and CDR2 FQNNGV come from the germline V gene. V lost 5 bases, J lost 10 bases, and 9 bases lay in between. This CDR3 has 11 amino acids. The CDR3 nucleotides read TGTGCCAGCAGCCTAAGCGAGGAGCAGTTCTTC. This translates into CASSLSEEQFF.

The rearrangement uses TRBV19 and TRBJ1-1, with D possibly TRBD1 on 5 matching bases. Germline CDR1 is LNHDA and CDR2 is SQIVND (reference sequence). The CDR3 sequence is 15 residues long. Deletions cut 5 bases from V and 1 base from J, with 14 bases between. In nucleotides, the CDR3 is TGTGCCAGTAGTGCACAGGTATTGGGGAACACTGAAGCTTTCTTT. Protein product: CASSAQVLGNTEAFF. Variable domain in full (rest from reference TRBV19 and TRBJ1-1): DGGITQSPKYLFRKEGQNVTLSCEQNLNHDAMYWYRQDPGQGLRLIYYSQIVNDFQKGDIAEGYSVSREKKESFPLTVTSAQKNPTAFYLCASSAQVLGNTEAFFGQGTRLTVV.

The chain links TRBV7-3 to TRBJ2-3; TRBD2 might be the D (7 bases). The CDR3 is made up of 14 amino acids. The V gene's germline CDR1 is SGHTA and CDR2 FQGTGA. With 4 bases removed from V and 6 bases from J, the gap between germline ends came to 14 bases. DNA for the CDR3: TGTGCCAGCAGCTCCAATGGGGGGGCGGATACGCAGTATTTT. Its protein product is CASSSNGGADTQYF.

The CDR3 DNA sequence: TGTGCCAGCAGCTCCGAGACAGGCTCGGTAGAGACCCAGTACTTC. This encodes CASSSETGSVETQYF. V and J are TRBV7-6 and TRBJ2-5; D perhaps matches TRBD1 (6 bases). The CDR3 is made up of 15 amino acids. V gave up 4 bases and J gave up 4 bases, with 16 bases separating them. Germline assignment: CDR1 SGHVS and CDR2 FNYEAQ.

The V and J genes are TRBV5-4 and TRBJ1-2; D possibly corresponds to TRBD1 (6 bases). There are 14 residues in the CDR3. Trimming stripped 2 bases from V and 4 bases from J, with 12 bases between. Germline loops: CDR1 SGHNT, CDR2 YYREEE (reference sequence). The chain's CDR3 is CASSFGGPFYGYTF. For the CDR3, the DNA is TGTGCCAGCAGCTTCGGGGGGCCCTTCTATGGCTACACCTTC.

This clone was counted between two and nine times. The CDR3 nucleotides read TGCGCCAGCACCCCACGGGGGCAGGGGGGCTACACCTTC. Translated: CASTPRGQGGYTF. The J gene is TRBJ1-2, the V gene TRBV5-1; D may be TRBD1 (6 bases). The CDR3 runs 13 residues. CDR1 and CDR2 from the germline V gene are SGHRS and YFSETQ. V lost 6 bases and J lost 8, with 17 bases in between.

This rearrangement joins TRBV28 to TRBJ2-5, with TRBD2 matching 8 bases. This CDR3 is 19 amino acids long. V was pared by 5 bases and J by 5 bases, with 22 bases of the junction left unmatched. Germline loops: CDR1 MDHEN, CDR2 SYDVKM. The CDR3 DNA reads TGTGCCAGCAGTCCCCATAGGTTCAGCGGGAGTTGGGGTGGGGAGACCCAGTACTTC. Protein product: CASSPHRFSGSWGGETQYF.

The V call is TRBV5-6, the J call TRBJ2-7; a weak D match, TRBD1 (6 bases). This CDR3 is 16 amino acids long. CDR1 and CDR2 (germline): SGHDT, YYEEEE. Deletions cut 0 bases from V and 2 bases from J, with 15 bases between. CDR3 coding DNA: TGTGCCAGCAGCTTGGCCATGGGGGCCCTCACCTACGAGCAGTACTTC. Amino acid sequence: CASSLAMGALTYEQYF.

CDR3 loop: CASSPGSGTGVEKLFF. DNA for the CDR3: TGTGCCAGCTCACCTGGGTCCGGGACAGGCGTTGAAAAACTGTTTTTT. This sequence joins TRBV18 and TRBJ1-4, with 8 bases lining up with TRBD1. There are 16 residues in the CDR3. The trim removed 3 bases at V and 7 bases at J, leaving 10 bases unmatched. The germline V gene encodes CDR1 KGHSH and CDR2 LQKENI. Full variable domain (rest looked up from reference TRBV18 and TRBJ1-4): NAGVMQNPRHLVRRRGQEARLRCSPMKGHSHVYWYRQLPEEGLKFMVYLQKENIIDESGMPKERFSAEFPKEGPSILRIQQVVRGDSAAYFCASSPGSGTGVEKLFFGSGTQLSVL.

This clone was seen only once. This sequence joins TRBV6-6 and TRBJ1-3; no definite D call. CDR3 size: 16 residues. Per the germline V gene, CDR1 is MNHNY and CDR2 is SVGAGI (reference sequence). The germline V and J ends were trimmed by 5 bases and 0 bases, with 14 bases remaining between them. This chain's CDR3 is CASSRWSQSSGNTIYF. The DNA of the CDR3 is TGTGCCAGCAGTCGATGGTCCCAGAGCTCTGGAAACACCATATATTTT.

The chain employs TRBV19 and TRBJ2-5; a weak D match, TRBD1 (5 bases). Trimming stripped 3 bases from V and 4 bases from J, with 6 bases between. Germline CDR1 is LNHDA and CDR2 is SQIVND (reference sequence). CDR3 length equals 12 residues. CDR3 in amino acids: CASSMGLETQYF. In nucleotides, the CDR3 is TGTGCCAGTAGTATGGGGCTAGAGACCCAGTACTTC.

This chain joins TRBV15 and TRBJ2-3, with D perhaps assigned TRBD1 or TRBD2 (5 bases each). Germline V CDR1 and CDR2: LNHNV, YYDKDF (reference sequence). The V end was cut by 0 bases, the J end by 1 base, with 14 bases between. The CDR3 consists of 17 residues. DNA for the CDR3: TGTGCCACCAGCAGAGATCGGGGCCCCGGGGGCACAGATACGCAGTATTTT. It codes for CATSRDRGPGGTDTQYF.

The rearrangement joins TRBV5-1 to TRBJ2-2; D call uncertain. Germline lookup yields CDR1 SGHRS and CDR2 YFSETQ. Trimming shortened V by 2 bases and J by 2 bases, and 4 bases separated the two germline ends. The CDR3 is made up of 13 amino acids. CDR3 sequence: CASSLDNTGELFF. Written as DNA, the CDR3 is TGCGCCAGCAGCTTAGATAACACCGGGGAGCTGTTTTTT.